Sequencing of this TCR beta chain was carried out in a study of chemoradiotherapy in HPV16-positive cancers. About the research overall: Functional T-cell assays on a couple of HPV16-positive patients' cells defined candidate HPV-specific clones and common TCR motifs. Whole-study results and caveats: For HPV16-positive patients, expanding HPV-responsive T cells associated with longer recurrence-free survival.

Concerning this clone: Its antigen is undetermined.

V gave up 6 bases and J gave up 4 bases, with 7 bases separating them. The CDR3 runs 12 residues. Germline lookup yields CDR1 SEHNR and CDR2 FQNEAQ (reference sequence). Data came from immunoSEQ multiplex PCR; TCRdb stores just in-frame clones and leaves some out. The profile shows 20,000 to 25,000 clones, roughly 94% of them singletons. Repertoires were sampled repeatedly during chemoradiotherapy. The chain is built from TRBV7-9 and TRBJ1-3; D remains ambiguous. This TCR derives from a human donor with HPV-associated anogenital cancer. This material was obtained from a patient who underwent chemoradiotherapy. This CDR3 is CASSLQGNTIYF. The CDR3 nucleotides read TGTGCCAGCAGTTTACAGGGAAACACCATATATTTT.